The entry below gives a single TCR beta chain sequence along with its context. Its antigen is as yet unknown. The data derive from a study of brain T cells in children with intractable seizures. Overall study findings and caveats: Patients' HCMV serostatus was unknown; virus specificity rests on CDR3 similarity alone. Pre- and post-surgery blood differed in depth, so pre-surgery absences may be undersampling.

The sequenced cases were selected for having the highest brain T cell transcript signatures. Method: immunoSEQ multiplex PCR; TCRdb's copy keeps in-frame clones and lacks some. The sample shows 88,000 or so clones, more than 75% of them seen only once. The J segment lost 5 bases and the V segment lost 6 bases, leaving 0 bases of the junction unmatched. The CDR3 is 11 amino acids. Germline V gene data show CDR1 as MNHEY and CDR2 as SVGAGI. Sequences were derived from peripheral blood, sampled at surgery. The chain has TRBV6-5 and TRBJ1-2; 7 bases fit TRBD1. The clonotype originates from a girl aged 2-10 years with Rasmussen encephalitis and intractable seizures. The chain's CDR3 is CASRTGYGYTF. CDR3 bases: TGTGCCAGCAGGACAGGGTATGGCTACACCTTC.